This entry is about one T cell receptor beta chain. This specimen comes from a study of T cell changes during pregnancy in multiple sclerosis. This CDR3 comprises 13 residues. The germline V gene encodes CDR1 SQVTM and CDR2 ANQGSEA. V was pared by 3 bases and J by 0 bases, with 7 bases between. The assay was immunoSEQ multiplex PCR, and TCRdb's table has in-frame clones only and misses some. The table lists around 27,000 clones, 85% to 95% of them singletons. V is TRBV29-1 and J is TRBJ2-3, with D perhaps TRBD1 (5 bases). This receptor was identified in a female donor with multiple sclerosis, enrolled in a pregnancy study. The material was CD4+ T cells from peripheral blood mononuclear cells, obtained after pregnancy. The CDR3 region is CSVDAGSTDTQYF. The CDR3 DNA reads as TGCAGCGTTGACGCAGGGAGCACAGATACGCAGTATTTT.